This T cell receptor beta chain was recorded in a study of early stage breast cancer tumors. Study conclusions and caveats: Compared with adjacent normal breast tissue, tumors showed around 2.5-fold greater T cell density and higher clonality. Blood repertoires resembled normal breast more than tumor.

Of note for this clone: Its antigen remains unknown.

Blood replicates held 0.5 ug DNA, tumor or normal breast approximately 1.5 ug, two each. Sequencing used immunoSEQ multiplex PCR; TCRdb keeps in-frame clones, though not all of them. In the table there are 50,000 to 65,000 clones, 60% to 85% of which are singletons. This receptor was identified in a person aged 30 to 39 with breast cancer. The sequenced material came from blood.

The CDR3 DNA reads as TGCGCCAGCAGTGGAGCTGGACAGCCCTCGCTTTACGAGCAGTACTTC. Translation: CASSGAGQPSLYEQYF. The V and J genes are TRBV10-1 and TRBJ2-7; D may be TRBD1 (6 bases). V was trimmed by 4 bases and J by 4 bases, leaving 20 bases between them. Germline assignment: CDR1 WNHNN and CDR2 SYGVQD (reference sequence). The CDR3 totals 16 residues.